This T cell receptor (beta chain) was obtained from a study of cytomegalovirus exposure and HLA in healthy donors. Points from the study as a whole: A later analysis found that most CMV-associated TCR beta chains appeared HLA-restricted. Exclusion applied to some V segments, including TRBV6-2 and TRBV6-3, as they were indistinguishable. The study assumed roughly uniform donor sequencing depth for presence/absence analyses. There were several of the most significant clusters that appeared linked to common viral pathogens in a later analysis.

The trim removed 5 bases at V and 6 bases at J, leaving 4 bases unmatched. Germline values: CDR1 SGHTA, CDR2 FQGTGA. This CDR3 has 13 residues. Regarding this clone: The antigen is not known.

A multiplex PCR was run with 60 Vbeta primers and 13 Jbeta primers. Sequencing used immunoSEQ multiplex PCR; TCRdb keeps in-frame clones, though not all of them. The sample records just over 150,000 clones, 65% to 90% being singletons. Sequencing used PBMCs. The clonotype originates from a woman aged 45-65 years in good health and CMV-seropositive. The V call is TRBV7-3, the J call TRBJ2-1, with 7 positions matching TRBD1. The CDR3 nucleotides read TGTGCCAGCAGCAGACAGGGAACCAATGAGCAGTTCTTC. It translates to CASSRQGTNEQFF.